These 23 T cell receptor beta chains originate from one sample sequenced in a study of blood T cells in healthy people across ages. A second about 7 to 12 cycle PCR used barcoded and J-beta primers. TCRdb used MiXCR to reprocess the 5' RACE reads, holding one entry per CDR3 protein. This sample yields about 640,000 distinct CDR3 sequences, of which approximately 30% are seen a single time; 15% to 17% belongs to the top ten. Sequencing was done on a sample of blood. The receptors come from an elderly woman in good health.

On this clonotype itself: This may be a read error, as it is one base from a much larger clone. V is TRBV20-1 and J is TRBJ2-7; 8 bases agree with TRBD2. The CDR3 has 14 residues. The V gene end was trimmed by 1 base and the J gene end by 11 bases; junction bases not matched to a gene: 13. Germline CDR1 DFQATT, CDR2 SNEGSKA (reference sequence). The CDR3 DNA follows: TGCAGTGCTAGAGGTCGGGGTAGCGGGGAGGGGAAGTACTTC. Translated: CSARGRGSGEGKYF.

This clonotype came up a few times. The CDR3 here is CAWGVQGPDTQYF. DNA of the CDR3: TGTGCCTGGGGGGTTCAGGGTCCAGATACGCAGTATTTT. The rearrangement uses TRBV30 and TRBJ2-3, with D possibly being TRBD1 (5 bases). Trimming took off 5 bases at V and 4 bases at J, with 13 bases between the two ends. Germline V gene data show CDR1 as GTSNPN and CDR2 as SVGIG (reference sequence). CDR3 size: 13 residues.

This clonotype was detected many times. The chain combines TRBV4-2 with TRBJ2-3; D is unclear. Deletions cut 1 base from V and 1 base from J, with 9 bases between. The CDR3 runs to 15 residues. From germline, CDR1 is LGHNA and CDR2 YNFKEQ. CDR3 sequence reads: CASSQVFEGTDTQYF. The CDR3 nucleotides are TGTGCCAGCAGCCAAGTCTTTGAAGGCACAGATACGCAGTATTTT.

This clonotype was found many times. The rearrangement uses TRBV2 and TRBJ2-1, with 9 nucleotides matching TRBD2. The trim removed 2 bases at V and 8 bases at J, leaving 7 bases unmatched. Germline V gene data show CDR1 as SNHLY and CDR2 as FYNNEI. The CDR3 covers 15 residues. The CDR3 sequence is CASSEWGGGADEQFF. CDR3 sequence (DNA): TGTGCCAGCAGTGAATGGGGCGGGGGGGCTGATGAGCAGTTCTTC.

This clonotype was detected only a few times. A much bigger clone sits one base away, suggesting this may be a read error. V usage is TRBV7-2 and J usage is TRBJ2-1; D might be TRBD2 (7 bases). This CDR3 is built from 14 residues. The germline V gene has CDR1 SGHTA and CDR2 FQGNSA. V dropped 4 bases and J dropped 8 bases, with 15 bases sitting between them. The CDR3 DNA follows: TGTGCCAGCAGCTCAGTGGGGGGGCGCGATGAGCAGTTCTTC. It encodes CASSSVGGRDEQFF. The entire variable domain, with the rest obtained from reference TRBV7-2 and TRBJ2-1, is as follows: GAGVSQSPSNKVTEKGKDVELRCDPISGHTALYWYRQSLGQGLEFLIYFQGNSAPDKSGLPSDRFSAERTGGSVSTLTIQRTQQEDSAVYLCASSSVGGRDEQFFGPGTRLTVL.

The CDR3 bases are TGCGCCAGCAGCTTGGACACTAGCGGGAGGGGGGGTAGGAGTGAGCAGTTCTTC. It translates to CASSLDTSGRGGRSEQFF. The chain joins TRBV5-1 to TRBJ2-1, with TRBD2 identical over 13 bases. This CDR3 contains 18 residues. The V gene end was trimmed by 0 bases and the J gene end by 9 bases; junction bases not matched to a gene: 12. Germline CDR1 SGHRS, CDR2 YFSETQ.

This clonotype was counted many times. V is TRBV7-3 and J is TRBJ2-3; 11 positions agree with TRBD2. The germline gives CDR1 SGHTA, CDR2 FQGTGA. The CDR3 extends over 16 amino acids. V lost 5 bases to trimming and J lost 7 bases; unmatched junction nucleotides: 11. The CDR3 loop is CASSPESSGGAYTQYF. The DNA of the CDR3 is TGTGCCAGCAGCCCCGAAAGTAGCGGGGGGGCTTATACGCAGTATTTT.

This clonotype was picked up a small number of times. The rearrangement uses TRBV20-1 and TRBJ1-5, with D hard to call. The CDR3 runs 11 residues. V was cut by 2 bases and J by 11 bases, with 10 bases left in between. The germline V gene has CDR1 DFQATT and CDR2 SNEGSKA (reference sequence). DNA for the CDR3: TGCAGTGCTAGACTGGACTACACCCAGCATTTT. It specifies CSARLDYTQHF.

This clonotype has at least ten counts. CDR3 loop: CSARQVAVEQFF. Here the CDR3 DNA reads TGCAGTGCTAGACAGGTGGCGGTTGAGCAGTTCTTC. The V gene is TRBV20-1, the J gene TRBJ2-1; no firm D call. From germline, CDR1 is DFQATT and CDR2 SNEGSKA (reference sequence). Trimming took 2 bases from V and 9 from J, leaving 11 bases between them. This CDR3 comprises 12 residues.

Many counts were recorded for this clonotype. J is TRBJ2-5 and V is TRBV5-4; the match to TRBD2 covers 8 bases. The CDR3 runs 14 residues. The germline CDR1 and CDR2 sequences are SGHNT and YYREEE (reference sequence). The V segment lost 4 bases and the J segment 4 bases; nucleotides outside the gene matches: 6. The DNA of the CDR3 is TGTGCCAGCAGCACGGGGGGGCCTGTAGAGACCCAGTACTTC. Translating gives CASSTGGPVETQYF.

Concerning this clonotype: A much larger clone lies one base from this, so it may be a read error. V gene TRBV18 combines with J gene TRBJ1-4, with TRBD1 matching 8 bases. The germline CDR1 and CDR2 sequences are KGHSH and LQKENI. The CDR3 is made up of 15 amino acids. CDR3 residues: CAGSQGAEAHEKLFF. CDR3 bases: TGTGCCGGCTCCCAGGGGGCAGAGGCCCACGAAAAACTGTTTTTT.

The chain carries TRBV20-1 and TRBJ2-5; D possibly uses TRBD1 or TRBD2 (5 bases each). The end of the DNA aligns better with TRBJ2-7, so the J call may be wrong. Germline V lookup: CDR1 DFQATT, CDR2 SNEGSKA (reference sequence). The CDR3 consists of 14 residues. CDR3 residues: CSAASWGSSHEQYF. Written as DNA, the CDR3 is TGCAGTGCGGCGAGTTGGGGGAGTTCTCACGAGCAGTACTTC.

This rearrangement joins TRBV2 to TRBJ1-5, with D unresolved. Germline lookup yields CDR1 SNHLY and CDR2 FYNNEI. CDR3 length: 12 residues. The germline V and J ends were trimmed by 6 bases and 3 bases, with 6 bases remaining between them. The CDR3 DNA reads TGTGCCAGCAGGGCGGACAATCAGCCCCAGCATTTT. Residues: CASRADNQPQHF.

The gene calls are TRBV28 and TRBJ2-7, with D hard to call. The better agreement between TRBJ2-5 and the DNA end casts doubt on the J call. Germline V lookup: CDR1 MDHEN, CDR2 SYDVKM. The CDR3 has 13 residues. The CDR3 sequence is CASSLTGPGTQYF. The CDR3 DNA follows: TGTGCCAGCAGTTTGACCGGACCCGGGACCCAGTACTTC.

In its sample, this clonotype was seen many times. The CDR3 reads CASTHGVNIQYF. CDR3 nucleotides: TGTGCCAGCACTCACGGGGTAAACATTCAGTACTTC. The J gene is TRBJ2-4, the V gene TRBV2; possible D gene TRBD2, 5 bases. V lost 7 bases and J 6 bases, leaving 10 bases between the germline ends. CDR3 length: 12 residues. Per the germline V gene, CDR1 is SNHLY and CDR2 is FYNNEI.

This clonotype was counted many times. The V gene is TRBV29-1, the J gene TRBJ2-5; 10 positions agree with TRBD2. Germline V lookup: CDR1 SQVTM, CDR2 ANQGSEA. The CDR3 loop spans 15 amino acids. With V trimmed by 4 bases and J by 3 bases, 8 bases remained unmatched. CDR3 DNA: TGCAGCGTTGGTTTCAGCGGGGGGGCTGAAGAGACCCAGTACTTC. It is translated as CSVGFSGGAEETQYF.

This clonotype was seen repeatedly, ten times or more. The rearrangement uses TRBV7-2 and TRBJ2-5; no reliable D call. Trimming stripped 5 bases from V and 3 bases from J, with 10 bases between. CDR3 length: 13 amino acids. Per the germline V gene, CDR1 is SGHTA and CDR2 is FQGNSA. CDR3 bases: TGTGCCAGCAGCCCGACGTACAAAGAGACCCAGTACTTC. As protein: CASSPTYKETQYF.

This clonotype was seen repeatedly, ten times or more. The chain uses TRBV2 and TRBJ2-3; TRBD1 might be the D (5 bases). V was trimmed by 4 bases and J by 2 bases, leaving 10 bases between them. Germline V gene sequence: CDR1 SNHLY, CDR2 FYNNEI. There are 14 residues in the CDR3. The CDR3 coding sequence is TGTGCCAGCAGTGCCTTGGGGCCCACAGATACGCAGTATTTT. It translates to CASSALGPTDTQYF.

This chain connects TRBV2 to TRBJ2-1, with 11 bases fitting TRBD2. CDR1 is SNHLY, CDR2 FYNNEI, per germline. The CDR3 runs to 17 residues. Trimming at V came to 5 bases and at J to 13 bases, leaving 19 bases not matched to a gene. This CDR3 reads CASSNSTSGESQETQFF. The DNA of the CDR3 is TGTGCCAGCAGTAATTCGACTAGCGGGGAATCCCAAGAGACCCAGTTCTTC.

Of note for this clonotype: It may be a read error: a sequence one base away is much more abundant. This chain uses TRBV7-2 with TRBJ2-7, with D possibly being TRBD2 (5 bases). The germline CDR1 and CDR2 sequences are SGHTA and FQGNSA. V gave up 4 bases and J gave up 2 bases, with 12 bases separating them. The CDR3 has 14 residues. CDR3 sequence (DNA): TGTACCAGCAGCTGGGAGAACGGACCCTACGAGCAGTACTTC. Protein sequence: CTSSWENGPYEQYF. Variable domain in full (rest from reference TRBV7-2 and TRBJ2-7): GAGVSQSPSNKVTEKGKDVELRCDPISGHTALYWYRQSLGQGLEFLIYFQGNSAPDKSGLPSDRFSAERTGGSVSTLTIQRTQQEDSAVYLCTSSWENGPYEQYFGPGTRLTVT.

Ten or more counts support this clonotype. The chain has TRBV6-2 or TRBV6-3 and TRBJ2-7, with D perhaps matching TRBD1 (6 bases). V was trimmed by 2 bases and J by 5 bases, leaving 22 bases between them. This CDR3 comprises 17 residues. Germline V gene data show CDR1 as MNHEY and CDR2 as SVGEGT. The CDR3 is CASSYGGEVFGGHEQYF. DNA of the CDR3: TGTGCCAGCAGTTACGGGGGAGAGGTTTTTGGGGGCCACGAGCAGTACTTC.

Ten or more counts support this clonotype. The rearrangement uses TRBV28 and TRBJ2-7; 7 positions agree with TRBD2. Germline trimming cut 2 bases from V and 2 bases from J; bases unmatched to any gene: 3. Germline V gene data show CDR1 as MDHEN and CDR2 as SYDVKM. The CDR3 contains 14 residues. CDR3 residues: CASSLERGAYEQYF. The CDR3 DNA reads TGTGCCAGCAGTTTAGAGCGGGGCGCCTACGAGCAGTACTTC.

This clonotype came up many times. The J gene is TRBJ2-5, the V gene TRBV7-3, with a weak D call TRBD2 (5 bases). Germline assignment: CDR1 SGHTA and CDR2 FQGTGA. V shed 3 bases and J shed 5 bases, with 10 bases lying between them. The CDR3 is 13 residues long. The CDR3 sequence is CASSFGPGETQYF. The CDR3 bases are TGTGCCAGCAGCTTTGGGCCGGGGGAGACCCAGTACTTC. Full variable domain (remainder filled in from reference TRBV7-3 and TRBJ2-5): GAGVSQTPSNKVTEKGKYVELRCDPISGHTALYWYRQSLGQGPEFLIYFQGTGAADDSGLPNDRFFAVRPEGSVSTLKIQRTERGDSAVYLCASSFGPGETQYFGPGTRLLVL.